These 20 T cell receptor beta chains were sequenced from one sample in a study of T-cell reconstitution after alpha-beta-depleted transplantation in children. As it was prepared, the TCRbeta library received unique molecular identifiers. Each CDR3 protein is one row after TCRdb ran MiXCR on the PCR reads. The sample has about 540,000 distinct CDR3 sequences, around 16% seen once. The sample here was PBMCs from the stem cell graft donor, taken from the stem cell graft. Source of these receptors: a human donor who donated a stem cell graft to a child with acute lymphoblastic leukemia.

This clonotype was observed a few times. V usage is TRBV15 and J usage is TRBJ2-1; 11 bases agree with TRBD2. CDR3 size: 20 residues. The germline CDR1 and CDR2 sequences are LNHNV and YYDKDF (reference sequence). The V and J ends lost 1 base and 0 bases, in that order; junction bases with no gene match: 11. This CDR3 reads CATSRATLAGGSPSYNEQFF. The CDR3 nucleotides are TGTGCCACCAGCAGAGCGACCCTAGCGGGAGGTTCCCCCTCCTACAATGAGCAGTTCTTC.

The sample holds many counts of this clonotype. The chain's CDR3 is CSVEGAFGTDTQYF. In DNA form, the CDR3 reads TGCAGTGTCGAGGGAGCCTTCGGCACAGATACGCAGTATTTT. This sequence joins TRBV20-1 and TRBJ2-3; D may be TRBD2 (5 bases). Trimming left V 7 bases short and J 1 base short, with 15 bases between. Per germline, CDR1 DFQATT and CDR2 SNEGSKA (reference sequence). The CDR3 has 14 amino acids.

Remarks on this clonotype: At one end the junction does not follow the germline gene, possibly because of a read error. The chain carries TRBV7-9 and TRBJ2-7, with a possible D match to TRBD2 (6 bases). The CDR3 runs to 16 residues. Germline V gene lookup returns CDR1 SEHNR and CDR2 FQNEAQ (reference sequence). The CDR3 is CASRLKEGSNSCEQYF. The CDR3, as DNA: TGTGCCAGCAGGCTAAAGGAGGGGAGTAACTCCTGCGAGCAGTACTTC.

The chain joins TRBV20-1 to TRBJ2-7, with 10 nucleotides matching TRBD2. V trimming: 3 bases; J trimming: 7 bases; junction bases outside the gene matches: 9. The CDR3 is 14 residues long. Germline V lookup: CDR1 DFQATT, CDR2 SNEGSKA (reference sequence). CDR3 coding DNA: TGCAGTGCTAGGGGCCAGCGGGAGGGCGGAGAGCAGTACTTC. It specifies CSARGQREGGEQYF.

CDR3 sequence (DNA): TGTGCCAGCAGCGGCGGGACAGGGAAAGTCCACGAGCAGTACTTC. Amino acids: CASSGGTGKVHEQYF. The gene calls are TRBV7-9 and TRBJ2-7; 9 positions match TRBD1. With V trimmed by 5 bases and J by 5 bases, 10 bases remained unmatched. Germline V gives CDR1 SEHNR, CDR2 FQNEAQ (reference sequence). This CDR3 has 15 residues.

This clonotype appeared a few times. The rearrangement links TRBV12-3 or TRBV12-4 to TRBJ1-1; 8 bases are shared with TRBD1. V shed 5 bases and J 7 bases; nucleotides not matched to a gene: 6. The CDR3 extends over 13 amino acids. The CDR3 spells CASSLGTGREAFF. The CDR3 DNA sequence: TGTGCCAGCAGTCTAGGGACAGGACGTGAAGCTTTCTTT.

This sequence joins TRBV5-1 and TRBJ2-2; 12 positions agree with TRBD2. This CDR3 has 17 residues. V gave up 3 bases and J gave up 4 bases; unmatched junction bases: 7. Germline CDR1 and CDR2: SGHRS and YFSETQ. CDR3 sequence (DNA): TGCGCCAGCAGCTGGACACTAGCGGGAGGCGTCACCGGGGAGCTGTTTTTT. It yields the protein CASSWTLAGGVTGELFF.

This chain links TRBV7-9 with TRBJ2-2; the match to TRBD2 covers 12 bases. Per the germline V gene, CDR1 is SEHNR and CDR2 is FQNEAQ (reference sequence). This CDR3 comprises 17 residues. With V trimmed by 7 bases and J by 7 bases, 13 bases remained unmatched. CDR3: CASNPGRLAGVVGELFF. CDR3 nucleotide sequence: TGTGCCAGCAATCCCGGGAGACTAGCGGGAGTCGTCGGGGAGCTGTTTTTT.

In this sample, this clonotype turned up once. The chain links TRBV20-1 to TRBJ2-1, with D maybe TRBD2 (6 bases). Germline V gene sequence: CDR1 DFQATT, CDR2 SNEGSKA (reference sequence). Trimming left V 5 bases short and J 2 bases short, with 13 bases between. CDR3 length: 14 amino acids. CDR3 residues: CSAYTGRTYNEQFF. In nucleotides, the CDR3 is TGCAGTGCTTACACCGGGAGAACCTACAATGAGCAGTTCTTC.

This clonotype has a handful of counts. This rearrangement joins TRBV7-2 to TRBJ2-5; 7 bases line up with TRBD2. The J segment lost 5 bases and the V segment lost 3 bases, leaving 9 bases of the junction unmatched. The germline V gene has CDR1 SGHTA and CDR2 FQGNSA. The CDR3 is made up of 15 amino acids. CDR3 nucleotides: TGTGCCAGCAGCTTCGGGGGAGAGGGAGGGGAGACCCAGTACTTC. This gives the protein CASSFGGEGGETQYF.

This clonotype was picked up a small number of times. V gene TRBV29-1 combines with J gene TRBJ2-3, with D tentatively TRBD2 (5 bases). This CDR3 has 17 amino acids. Germline loops: CDR1 SQVTM, CDR2 ANQGSEA. Trimming pared 0 bases from V and 1 base from J, leaving 17 bases between. Here the CDR3 reads CSVEDPGSPRGTDTQYF. The CDR3, as DNA: TGCAGCGTTGAAGATCCCGGCTCCCCGAGGGGCACAGATACGCAGTATTTT.

This clonotype occurred a few times. This chain links TRBV25-1 with TRBJ1-2; 9 nucleotides align to TRBD1. After removal of 4 bases from V and 4 bases from J, the junction contained 7 bases not matched to a gene. This CDR3 is built from 15 residues. In germline, CDR1 is MGHDK, CDR2 SYGVNS. CDR3 sequence reads: CASSARQGGPYGYTF. The CDR3, as DNA: TGTGCCAGCAGTGCAAGACAGGGGGGACCCTATGGCTACACCTTC.

The rearrangement uses TRBV5-1 and TRBJ2-7; TRBD1 agrees at 8 bases. Germline values: CDR1 SGHRS, CDR2 YFSETQ. The CDR3 contains 13 residues. Trimming took 7 bases from V and 2 from J; bases not matched to a gene: 5. CDR3 DNA sequence: TGCGCCAGCCGACAGGGGTGGACCTACGAGCAGTACTTC. This encodes CASRQGWTYEQYF.

The chain recombines TRBV5-6 with TRBJ1-4; 10 bases align to TRBD1. V was pared by 1 base and J by 4 bases, with 4 bases of the junction left unmatched. CDR3 length: 16 residues. Germline CDR1 and CDR2: SGHDT and YYEEEE. The CDR3 DNA reads TGTGCCAGCAGCTTGCCAGGGACAGGGGTTAATGAAAAACTGTTTTTT. This encodes CASSLPGTGVNEKLFF.

V is TRBV20-1 and J is TRBJ2-7, with 10 bases identical to TRBD2. CDR3 length: 14 residues. J gave up 3 bases and V 5 bases, and 7 bases lay outside the gene matches. Germline V gives CDR1 DFQATT, CDR2 SNEGSKA (reference sequence). Here the CDR3 reads CSAHRSGGGYEQYF. For the CDR3, the DNA is TGCAGTGCTCACCGCAGCGGGGGGGGCTACGAGCAGTACTTC.

V and J are TRBV12-3 or TRBV12-4 and TRBJ2-3, with D perhaps TRBD1 or TRBD2 (6 bases each). The CDR3 extends over 17 amino acids. V lost 8 bases and J 2 bases, leaving 23 bases between the germline ends. The CDR3 reads CASASIDRGDDTDTQYF. CDR3 DNA: TGTGCCAGCGCATCTATAGATAGGGGGGATGACACAGATACGCAGTATTTT.

This clonotype was seen only a few times. V gene TRBV18 combines with J gene TRBJ1-5; D is undetermined. The CDR3 covers 15 residues. The germline V and J ends were trimmed by 2 bases and 2 bases, with 10 bases remaining between them. In germline, CDR1 is KGHSH, CDR2 LQKENI. The CDR3 here is CASSPDRARNQPQHF. DNA of the CDR3: TGTGCCAGCTCACCAGACCGGGCCCGCAATCAGCCCCAGCATTTT.

The chain couples TRBV20-1 to TRBJ2-7; D may correspond to TRBD1 or TRBD2 (5 bases each). Germline V CDR1 and CDR2: DFQATT, SNEGSKA (reference sequence). V dropped 6 bases and J dropped 0 bases, with 18 bases sitting between them. CDR3 length equals 15 residues. The chain's CDR3 is CSAPTQRGSSYEQYF. Here the CDR3 DNA reads TGCAGTGCCCCGACCCAGAGGGGAAGCTCCTACGAGCAGTACTTC.

The rearrangement links TRBV5-6 to TRBJ1-2; D possibly corresponds to TRBD1 (6 bases). This CDR3 comprises 14 residues. V shed 6 bases and J shed 5 bases, with 17 bases lying between them. Germline V gene data show CDR1 as SGHDT and CDR2 as YYEEEE. The chain's CDR3 is CASKAPGAIYGYTF. The CDR3 nucleotides are TGTGCCAGCAAAGCTCCAGGGGCTATTTATGGCTACACCTTC.

The sample holds a few counts of this clonotype. The V gene is TRBV12-3 or TRBV12-4, the J gene TRBJ2-5, with unresolved D. The length of the CDR3 is 15 residues. Trimming removed 4 bases at V and 2 bases at J, with 14 bases between. CDR3 sequence: CASSSQEPVQETQYF. The CDR3 DNA reads as TGTGCCAGCAGTTCCCAGGAACCCGTACAAGAGACCCAGTACTTC.